This T cell receptor beta chain was observed in a study of blood T cell repertoires in COVID-19. Study-wide context: COVID-19 samples from acute and convalescent phases originated in the United States, Italy and Spain. Sources were T cells, B-cell-depleted T cells, or PBMCs; the material itself was cDNA or gDNA.

This clone was counted only a few times. J lost 4 bases, V lost 7 bases, and 4 bases had no gene match. Germline assignment: CDR1 ENHRY and CDR2 SYGVKD. The CDR3 extends over 13 amino acids. In the original analysis: Estimates of nucleated cell counts were drawn from the amplification of reference gene primers. Only in-frame clones appear in the TCRdb table, and some are missing; sequencing was by immunoSEQ multiplex PCR. V, J and clone size are taken as reported in that table, and D and trimming were inferred from the DNA itself. The sample holds some 24,000 clones, about 89% seen once. Material: peripheral blood. This receptor was obtained from a middle-aged man with active COVID-19. The rearrangement links TRBV10-3 to TRBJ2-5, with 9 positions matching TRBD2. The CDR3 DNA sequence: TGTGCCATCAAGAGAGCGGGGGGAGAGACCCAGTACTTC. This translates into CAIKRAGGETQYF.